A single sample is the source of the 6 T cell receptor beta chains below, sequenced in a study of lymphopenia after photon versus proton radiotherapy. Method: immunoSEQ multiplex PCR; TCRdb's copy keeps in-frame clones and lacks some. The repertoire holds 65,000 to 90,000 clones, roughly 92% seen once, with 2.2% in the top ten. Sequenced here: peripheral blood, sampled from a patient treated with photon-based radiotherapy. All receptors come from a woman in her 40s with cholangiocarcinoma.

The chain is built from TRBV5-6 and TRBJ1-2, with a possible D match to TRBD1 (5 bases). The CDR3 length is 16 residues. In germline, CDR1 is SGHDT, CDR2 YYEEEE. The germline V and J ends were trimmed by 0 bases and 6 bases, with 18 bases remaining between them. For the CDR3, the DNA is TGTGCCAGCAGCTTGGCCGGGCAGGGTACCACGGATGGCTACACCTTC. Encoded protein: CASSLAGQGTTDGYTF.

This clone was counted between two and nine times. The V call is TRBV7-8, the J call TRBJ2-7; tentative D call: TRBD2 (5 bases). The germline CDR1 and CDR2 sequences are SGHVS and FQNEAQ. Trimming shortened V by 5 bases and J by 3 bases, and 14 bases separated the two germline ends. This CDR3 has 14 amino acids. CDR3 DNA: TGTGCCAGCAGCCCCGCGGGCCTTGGCTACGAGCAGTACTTC. Amino acids: CASSPAGLGYEQYF.

The rearrangement links TRBV28 to TRBJ1-5; D is undetermined. Germline V lookup: CDR1 MDHEN, CDR2 SYDVKM. This CDR3 contains 15 residues. V dropped 4 bases and J dropped 0 bases, with 10 bases sitting between them. CDR3 residues: CASSSLGNSNQPQHF. The CDR3 nucleotides are TGTGCCAGCAGTTCCCTAGGGAATAGCAATCAGCCCCAGCATTTT.

The chain recombines TRBV9 with TRBJ1-4; D uncertain. Germline CDR1 and CDR2: SGDLS and YYNGEE. CDR3 size: 15 residues. V lost 0 bases, J lost 3 bases, and 9 bases lay in between. CDR3 residues: CASSVGARANEKLFF. CDR3 nucleotide sequence: TGTGCCAGCAGCGTAGGGGCGAGGGCTAATGAAAAACTGTTTTTT.

The genes are TRBV19 and TRBJ1-1; 9 nucleotides agree with TRBD1. The CDR3 is 16 residues long. The V and J ends lost 5 bases and 4 bases, in that order; junction bases with no gene match: 11. CDR1 is LNHDA, CDR2 SQIVND, per germline (reference sequence). As DNA, the CDR3 is TGTGCCAGTAGTTTCACGACAGGGGGACTTGGCACTGAAGCTTTCTTT. Translated, it gives CASSFTTGGLGTEAFF.

This clone is labeled as medium-sized. CDR3 nucleotides: TGTGCCAGCAGCTTGGAAGGGTTGAATCAGCCCCAGCATTTT. Protein: CASSLEGLNQPQHF. This chain joins TRBV5-4 and TRBJ1-5; D call uncertain. Germline loops: CDR1 SGHNT, CDR2 YYREEE (reference sequence). The CDR3 has 14 residues. With 0 bases removed from V and 4 bases from J, the gap between germline ends came to 8 bases.